Listed below are T cell receptor beta chains from one sample, sequenced in a study of T cell responses to AZD1222 COVID-19 vaccine. Profiled with immunoSEQ multiplex PCR; TCRdb holds only in-frame clones, not every one. The sample lists around 150,000 clones; 80% to 95% were seen once. This specimen was peripheral blood, taken 28 days after the second AZD1222 dose. The receptors here all came from an adult who received the AZD1222 COVID-19 vaccine. Both conserved end residues are part of each CDR3. The order of the fields is D gene, CDR3 length, V gene, clone size, J gene, CDR3 protein, CDR3 DNA. The D gene is left open where the match is weak. The size field is filled for only some rows; it gives once, few, many or a size class.

D: TRBD1; length: 15; V: TRBV6-4; size: NA; J: TRBJ1-2; CDR3: CASSQEQGANYGYTF; DNA: TGTGCCAGCAGTCAAGAACAGGGGGCGAACTATGGCTACACCTTC
D: NA; length: 14; V: TRBV27; size: once; J: TRBJ1-5; CDR3: CASSPGGGYQPQHF; DNA: TGTGCCAGCAGTCCGGGGGGGGGTTATCAGCCCCAGCATTTT
D: NA; length: 14; V: TRBV4-1; size: NA; J: TRBJ2-5; CDR3: CASSQDQRQETQYF; DNA: TGCGCCAGCAGCCAAGATCAACGACAAGAGACCCAGTACTTC
D: NA; length: 13; V: TRBV30; size: once; J: TRBJ2-2; CDR3: CAWNRQNTGELFF; DNA: TGTGCCTGGAACCGCCAGAACACCGGGGAGCTGTTTTTT
D: NA; length: 14; V: TRBV7-9; size: NA; J: TRBJ1-1; CDR3: CASSAHMENTEAFF; DNA: TGTGCCAGCAGCGCCCACATGGAGAACACTGAAGCTTTCTTT
D: TRBD1; length: 15; V: TRBV5-4; size: NA; J: TRBJ1-4; CDR3: CASSSEGTGDEKLFF; DNA: TGTGCCAGCAGCTCGGAGGGGACAGGGGACGAAAAACTGTTTTTT
D: NA; length: 17; V: TRBV25-1; size: NA; J: TRBJ1-1; CDR3: CASSENLPTVMNTEAFF; DNA: TGTGCCAGCAGTGAAAATCTCCCAACAGTCATGAACACTGAAGCTTTCTTT
D: NA; length: 14; V: TRBV29-1; size: NA; J: TRBJ1-2; CDR3: CSVFPGQENYGYTF; DNA: TGCAGCGTTTTCCCGGGACAAGAGAACTATGGCTACACCTTC
D: TRBD1; length: 14; V: TRBV9; size: NA; J: TRBJ1-4; CDR3: CASSVGTENEKLFF; DNA: TGTGCCAGCAGCGTGGGGACAGAAAATGAAAAACTGTTTTTT
D: TRBD1; length: 14; V: TRBV19; size: NA; J: TRBJ1-2; CDR3: CASSIQGVNYGYTF; DNA: TGTGCCAGTAGTATACAGGGGGTTAACTATGGCTACACCTTC
D: TRBD1; length: 14; V: TRBV6-5; size: NA; J: TRBJ2-3; CDR3: CASTWTGGTDTQYF; DNA: TGTGCCAGCACCTGGACAGGGGGCACAGATACGCAGTATTTT
D: TRBD1; length: 12; V: TRBV30; size: NA; J: TRBJ1-2; CDR3: CAWSERGQGYTF; DNA: TGTGCCTGGAGTGAGAGGGGGCAAGGCTACACCTTC
D: NA; length: 11; V: TRBV27; size: NA; J: TRBJ1-3; CDR3: CASRRGDTIYF; DNA: TGTGCCAGTCGAAGGGGGGACACCATATATTTT
D: TRBD1; length: 13; V: TRBV29-1; size: NA; J: TRBJ2-7; CDR3: CSAGQASSYEQYF; DNA: TGCAGCGCAGGACAGGCGAGCTCCTACGAGCAGTACTTC
D: NA; length: 15; V: TRBV2; size: NA; J: TRBJ1-5; CDR3: CASSEAGYSNQPQHF; DNA: TGTGCCAGCAGTGAAGCAGGATATAGCAATCAGCCCCAGCATTTT
D: TRBD1; length: 15; V: TRBV27; size: NA; J: TRBJ2-7; CDR3: CASSFSGTAPYEQYF; DNA: TGTGCCAGCAGTTTCTCCGGGACAGCGCCTTACGAGCAGTACTTC
D: TRBD2; length: 16; V: TRBV27; size: NA; J: TRBJ2-5; CDR3: CASSPGLAGVGETQYF; DNA: TGTGCCAGCAGTCCGGGACTAGCGGGAGTAGGAGAGACCCAGTACTTC
D: NA; length: 16; V: TRBV24-1; size: NA; J: TRBJ2-2; CDR3: CATSDMAGPNTGELFF; DNA: TGTGCCACCAGTGATATGGCCGGGCCGAACACCGGGGAGCTGTTTTTT
D: TRBD2; length: 17; V: TRBV28; size: NA; J: TRBJ2-1; CDR3: CASSFSGLAGADNEQFF; DNA: TGTGCCAGCAGTTTCTCGGGACTAGCGGGAGCCGACAATGAGCAGTTCTTC
D: TRBD2; length: 15; V: TRBV5-5; size: once; J: TRBJ2-1; CDR3: CASSFFPSGGNEQFF; DNA: TGTGCCAGCAGCTTTTTTCCTAGCGGGGGCAATGAGCAGTTCTTC
D: NA; length: 15; V: TRBV6-5; size: NA; J: TRBJ2-6; CDR3: CASSRSFSGANVLTF; DNA: TGTGCCAGCAGCCGTTCCTTTTCTGGGGCCAACGTCCTGACTTTC
D: NA; length: 14; V: TRBV28; size: NA; J: TRBJ1-6; CDR3: CASSPGHRGSPLHF; DNA: TGTGCCAGCAGTCCGGGACACAGAGGTTCACCCCTCCACTTT
D: NA; length: 16; V: TRBV5-5; size: few; J: TRBJ1-5; CDR3: CASSLVPGGVIQPQHF; DNA: TGTGCCAGCAGCTTGGTTCCGGGAGGTGTAATTCAGCCCCAGCATTTT
D: TRBD1; length: 13; V: TRBV25-1; size: NA; J: TRBJ1-5; CDR3: CASSEAGGQPQHF; DNA: TGTGCCAGCAGTGAAGCAGGGGGACAGCCCCAGCATTTT
D: NA; length: 12; V: TRBV13; size: NA; J: TRBJ2-3; CDR3: CASSHHTDTQYF; DNA: TGTGCCAGCAGCCACCACACAGATACGCAGTATTTT
D: NA; length: 13; V: TRBV7-9; size: NA; J: TRBJ2-3; CDR3: CASSLGSTDTQYF; DNA: TGTGCCAGCAGCTTGGGAAGCACAGATACGCAGTATTTT
D: NA; length: 12; V: TRBV12-5; size: NA; J: TRBJ2-3; CDR3: CASGLLRETQYF; DNA: TGTGCTAGTGGTTTGTTAAGGGAGACGCAGTATTTT
D: TRBD1; length: 16; V: TRBV6-1; size: NA; J: TRBJ2-7; CDR3: CASSEGTGGDPYEQYF; DNA: TGTGCCAGCAGTGAAGGTACAGGGGGCGACCCCTACGAGCAGTACTTC
D: NA; length: 13; V: TRBV10-3; size: once; J: TRBJ1-3; CDR3: CAISGVSGNTIYF; DNA: TGTGCCATCAGTGGCGTCTCTGGAAACACCATATATTTT